The 22 T cell receptor beta chains presented below share a single source sample, sequenced in a study of T cells in Graves' hyperthyroidism and ophthalmopathy. There were TCR beta CDR3 regions amplified from RNA transcripts. Primed by the HTBI set, a first-round RT-PCR was run on the TCR CDR3. Via MiXCR, TCRdb re-called the multiplex PCR reads, giving one row per CDR3 protein. The sample contains hundreds of thousands of distinct CDR3 sequences, about 15% of which appear only once. Sequenced: blood. The receptors were sampled from a woman between 40 and 50 years old with Graves' ophthalmopathy.

Ten or more counts support this clonotype. The rearrangement joins TRBV13 to TRBJ2-7; TRBD1 or TRBD2 may be the D gene (5 bases each). The CDR3 has 16 residues. V lost 4 bases and J 0 bases, leaving 16 bases between the germline ends. Germline CDR1 PRHDT, CDR2 FYEKMQ (reference sequence). The CDR3, as DNA: TGTGCCAGCAGCTCGGGACGATTCTTCCCCTCCTACGAGCAGTACTTC. Its translation is CASSSGRFFPSYEQYF. Together with reference TRBV13 and TRBJ2-7, the CDR3 gives the full variable domain: AAGVIQSPRHLIKEKRETATLKCYPIPRHDTVYWYQQGPGQDPQFLISFYEKMQSDKGSIPDRFSAQQFSDYHSELNMSSLELGDSALYFCASSSGRFFPSYEQYFGPGTRLTVT.

This clonotype was seen repeatedly, ten times or more. Because it lacks the conserved phenylalanine or tryptophan at the end, this CDR3 is likely a read error. The chain has TRBV27 and TRBJ2-7; D might be TRBD1 (7 bases). Germline V gene lookup returns CDR1 MNHEY and CDR2 SMNVEV (reference sequence). V was trimmed by 4 bases and J by 2 bases, leaving 15 bases between them. CDR3 length equals 15 residues. CDR3: CASSYGGGETYEQYL. CDR3 coding DNA: TGTGCCAGCAGTTACGGAGGGGGCGAGACCTACGAGCAGTACCTC.

This clonotype was observed at least ten times. The CDR3 DNA reads TGCAGTGCTAGAGCGGACGAGTACCAAGAGACCCAGTACTTC. Its translation is CSARADEYQETQYF. The chain recombines TRBV20-1 with TRBJ2-5; no definite D call. Deletions cut 1 base from V and 0 bases from J, with 9 bases between. The CDR3 has 14 amino acids. Germline V gene sequence: CDR1 DFQATT, CDR2 SNEGSKA (reference sequence).

This clonotype was detected many times. Here the CDR3 DNA reads TGTGCCAGCAGTACACAGGGGTCTTCCGGAGCTTTCTTT. It yields the protein CASSTQGSSGAFF. This chain joins TRBV12-3 or TRBV12-4 and TRBJ1-1, with 7 nucleotides matching TRBD1. CDR3 size: 13 residues. V trimming: 5 bases; J trimming: 10 bases; junction bases outside the gene matches: 10.

The genes are TRBV5-1 and TRBJ2-7; 7 nucleotides match TRBD2. The V segment lost 1 base and the J segment 0 bases; nucleotides outside the gene matches: 13. CDR1 is SGHRS and CDR2 is YFSETQ in the germline V gene. The CDR3 totals 18 residues. The CDR3 loop is CASSLTVRAGVISYEQYF. In DNA, the CDR3 is TGCGCCAGCAGCTTGACGGTACGGGCGGGGGTAATCTCCTACGAGCAGTACTTC.

In this sample, this clonotype turned up many times. The chain couples TRBV27 to TRBJ2-7; D ambiguous. V was pared by 2 bases and J by 2 bases, with 7 bases between. The CDR3 has 13 amino acids. The germline CDR1 and CDR2 sequences are MNHEY and SMNVEV (reference sequence). The DNA for the CDR3 is TGTGCCAGCAGTTTACAGAGTACCTACGAGCAGTACTTC. Protein product: CASSLQSTYEQYF.

The rearrangement links TRBV6-1 to TRBJ2-7; 7 bases map to TRBD1. CDR3 size: 15 residues. Germline CDR1 MNHNS, CDR2 SASEGT. The junction had 7 bases not matched to a gene; V was cut back by 2 bases and J by 3 bases. CDR3 protein: CASSEFTGVNYEQYF. In DNA form, the CDR3 reads TGTGCCAGCAGTGAATTCACAGGGGTGAACTACGAGCAGTACTTC.

In its sample, this clonotype was seen many times. The gene calls are TRBV30 and TRBJ2-5, with 7 bases identical to TRBD1. Looked up from germline, CDR1 is GTSNPN and CDR2 is SVGIG (reference sequence). CDR3 size: 13 residues. V gave up 4 bases and J gave up 2 bases; unmatched junction bases: 4. CDR3 bases: TGTGCCTGGACCGGGACAGTTCAAGAGACCCAGTACTTC. The encoded protein is CAWTGTVQETQYF.

This rearrangement joins TRBV11-2 to TRBJ1-1; 8 nucleotides align to TRBD1. The V gene's germline CDR1 is SGHAT and CDR2 FQNNGV. CDR3 length: 16 residues. The ends lost 4 bases at V and 1 base at J; junction bases unmatched: 8. This CDR3 reads CASSSTPGTGNTEAFF. The DNA of the CDR3 is TGTGCCAGCAGCTCCACGCCCGGGACAGGGAACACTGAAGCTTTCTTT. The full variable domain, in which reference TRBV11-2 and TRBJ1-1 provide the parts outside the CDR3, is EAGVAQSPRYKIIEKRQSVAFWCNPISGHATLYWYQQILGQGPKLLIQFQNNGVVDDSQLPKDRFSAERLKGVDSTLKIQPAKLEDSAVYLCASSSTPGTGNTEAFFGQGTRLTVV.

There are many counts of this clonotype. This chain uses TRBV10-3 with TRBJ1-2; the D gene is possibly TRBD1 (6 bases). This CDR3 has 17 residues. V lost 0 bases, J lost 7 bases, and 21 bases lay in between. CDR1 is ENHRY, CDR2 SYGVKD, per germline. CDR3 sequence reads: CAISESSDRKKGRGYTF. CDR3 DNA: TGTGCCATCAGTGAGTCATCCGACAGGAAGAAAGGTCGTGGCTACACCTTC.

This clonotype came up many times. The chain employs TRBV28 and TRBJ2-5, with 12 bases lining up with TRBD2. Germline assignment: CDR1 MDHEN and CDR2 SYDVKM. The V and J ends lost 3 bases and 5 bases, in that order; junction bases with no gene match: 4. CDR3 length: 15 residues. CDR3 nucleotide sequence: TGTGCCAGCAGTTTCGCTAGCGGGAGGGAGGAGACCCAGTACTTC. It is translated as CASSFASGREETQYF.

The V and J genes are TRBV6-1 and TRBJ2-5; perhaps TRBD1 as D (6 bases). Germline CDR1 and CDR2: MNHNS and SASEGT. Trimming removed 5 bases from V and 5 bases from J, with 18 bases in between. The CDR3 has 15 residues. The CDR3 sequence is CASSPSEGVVETQYF. For the CDR3, the DNA is TGTGCCAGCAGTCCCAGCGAGGGGGTGGTGGAGACCCAGTACTTC.

This clonotype was detected only a few times. The chain recombines TRBV4-2 with TRBJ2-2; 13 bases line up with TRBD2. Trimming at V came to 0 bases and at J to 5 bases, leaving 3 bases not matched to a gene. Germline CDR1 reads LGHNA; CDR2 reads YNFKEQ. The CDR3 is 17 amino acids. CDR3 loop: CASSQEGLAGDTGELFF. The CDR3 nucleotides read TGTGCCAGCAGCCAAGAAGGACTAGCGGGAGATACCGGGGAGCTGTTTTTT.

This clonotype has more than one count but fewer than ten. V and J are TRBV28 and TRBJ1-2; no clear D. Germline V gene lookup returns CDR1 MDHEN and CDR2 SYDVKM. The CDR3 has 15 residues. Trimming cost V 2 bases and J 4 bases, with 14 bases left between them. The CDR3 sequence is CASSLTTGSGYGYTF. CDR3 in DNA: TGTGCCAGCAGTTTAACAACCGGTAGCGGCTATGGCTACACCTTC.

The V gene is TRBV3-1, the J gene TRBJ2-7; 13 nucleotides match TRBD2. Trimming removed 3 bases from V and 11 bases from J; junction bases left unmatched: 10. The CDR3 loop spans 15 amino acids. Germline V gives CDR1 LGHDT, CDR2 YNNKEL (reference sequence). CDR3 coding DNA: TGTGCCAGCAGCCAGAGTACGGGACTAGCGGGATACGAGTACTTC. It specifies CASSQSTGLAGYEYF.

There are a few counts of this clonotype. V and J are TRBV20-1 and TRBJ2-7; 13 nucleotides line up with TRBD2. CDR3 length: 15 amino acids. Germline trimming cut 4 bases from V and 4 bases from J; bases unmatched to any gene: 7. Germline V gene sequence: CDR1 DFQATT, CDR2 SNEGSKA (reference sequence). The CDR3 DNA is TGCAGTGCTAAGGGACTAGCGGGAACTGTTTACGAGCAGTACTTC. As protein: CSAKGLAGTVYEQYF.

The DNA of the CDR3 is TGTGCCAGCAGAGACAGGGGAGTTGTGGGCGAGCAGTACTTC. Its protein is CASRDRGVVGEQYF. The genes are TRBV12-3 or TRBV12-4 and TRBJ2-7; 8 nucleotides line up with TRBD1. J was trimmed by 6 bases and V by 6 bases; bases with no gene match: 10. The CDR3 is made up of 14 amino acids.

This clonotype was seen more than once but under ten times. The chain couples TRBV27 to TRBJ1-3; D unresolved. Germline assignment: CDR1 MNHEY and CDR2 SMNVEV (reference sequence). V shed 8 bases and J shed 2 bases, with 13 bases lying between them. The CDR3 runs 14 residues. CDR3 nucleotide sequence: TGTGCCAGCGCCGCCAAGGGAACTGGAAACACCATATATTTT. Encoded protein: CASAAKGTGNTIYF.

This clonotype has at least ten counts. The chain has TRBV6-2 or TRBV6-3 and TRBJ1-1, with D tentatively TRBD1 (5 bases). The CDR3 consists of 14 residues. CDR1 and CDR2 from the germline V gene are MNHEY and SVGEGT. Trimming shortened V by 6 bases and J by 5 bases, and 16 bases separated the two germline ends. The CDR3 region has the DNA TGTGCCAGCAGCCGGGACTCCAGAAGAACTGAAGCTTTCTTT. This translates into CASSRDSRRTEAFF.

This clonotype was counted at least ten times. The V call is TRBV12-3 or TRBV12-4, the J call TRBJ2-7, with 7 bases identical to TRBD1. The V and J ends lost 6 bases and 7 bases, in that order; junction bases with no gene match: 12. The CDR3 covers 14 residues. The CDR3 nucleotides read TGTGCCAGCAGCAGCACGACAGGGTCGGGGGAGCAGTACTTC. Translated: CASSSTTGSGEQYF.

The chain links TRBV2 to TRBJ2-4; D is possibly TRBD1 or TRBD2 (5 bases each). The germline gives CDR1 SNHLY, CDR2 FYNNEI. V lost 6 bases to trimming and J lost 12 bases, with 18 bases between them. The CDR3 runs 13 residues. The CDR3 loop is CASSQAQGSGQYF. CDR3 sequence (DNA): TGTGCCAGCAGCCAAGCTCAGGGAAGCGGTCAGTACTTC.

This clonotype appeared many times. The chain employs TRBV7-8 and TRBJ2-5, with TRBD1 matching 11 bases. With 2 bases clipped from V and 6 bases from J, the junction kept 8 bases outside the gene matches. Germline CDR1 reads SGHVS; CDR2 reads FQNEAQ. This CDR3 spans 16 amino acids. The CDR3 is CASSLSRTGGKKTQYF. The CDR3 region has the DNA TGTGCCAGCAGCTTATCTCGGACAGGGGGCAAGAAGACCCAGTACTTC.